The 10 T cell receptor beta chains reported below all come from one sample, sequenced in a study of CD8+ T cells in alopecia areata. Documented treatment: oral pan-JAK inhibitor, 5-10 mg twice daily. Once RNA had been extracted, it was reverse transcribed into cDNA to act as the sequencing template. Repertoires were generated with immunoSEQ multiplex PCR, while TCRdb's copy carries only in-frame clones and drops some. Here the sample spans some 200,000 clones, about 60% being singletons. The material was CD8+ T cells sorted from blood, obtained at week 24, from a patient treated with tofacitinib. All receptors derive from a human donor with alopecia areata.

This clone was observed a handful of times. The chain carries TRBV29-1 and TRBJ2-1; 10 bases are shared with TRBD2. From germline, CDR1 is SQVTM and CDR2 ANQGSEA. This CDR3 has 19 residues. V shed 0 bases, J shed 0 bases, and the junction held 11 bases outside the gene matches. CDR3 nucleotide sequence: TGCAGCGTTGAAGATCTTACTAGCGGGGAATGGAACTCCTACAATGAGCAGTTCTTC. Encoded protein: CSVEDLTSGEWNSYNEQFF.

The V gene is TRBV29-1, the J gene TRBJ2-1; TRBD2 matches 15 bases. J gave up 7 bases and V 6 bases, and 7 bases lay outside the gene matches. Per germline, CDR1 SQVTM and CDR2 ANQGSEA. CDR3 length: 15 residues. This chain's CDR3 is CSVEPGLAGGNEQFF. The CDR3 DNA is TGCAGCGTAGAACCCGGACTAGCGGGGGGGAATGAGCAGTTCTTC.

This chain joins TRBV29-1 and TRBJ1-1, with D tentatively TRBD1 (6 bases). Germline CDR1 SQVTM, CDR2 ANQGSEA. V shed 2 bases and J shed 4 bases, with 11 bases lying between them. CDR3 size: 13 residues. This CDR3 reads CSVERQGTTEAFF. Here the CDR3 DNA reads TGCAGCGTTGAACGGCAGGGGACCACTGAAGCTTTCTTT.

Here the CDR3 reads CASSLREGNTEAFF. The DNA of the CDR3 is TGCGCCAGCAGCTTGAGAGAGGGGAACACTGAAGCTTTCTTT. The chain uses TRBV5-1 and TRBJ1-1; D is undetermined. Trimming shortened V by 1 base and J by 1 base, and 8 bases separated the two germline ends. The CDR3 contains 14 residues. Germline CDR1 is SGHRS and CDR2 is YFSETQ.

This clone has just a few counts. V usage is TRBV5-1 and J usage is TRBJ2-7, with TRBD1 as a possible D gene (5 bases). V was cut by 2 bases and J by 1 base, with 10 bases left in between. Germline CDR1 and CDR2: SGHRS and YFSETQ. The CDR3 has 14 amino acids. CDR3 bases: TGCGCCAGCAGCTTATCAGGGCAATCCTACGAGCAGTACTTC. The encoded protein is CASSLSGQSYEQYF.

The CDR3 coding sequence is TGTGCCAGCAGGGGGCTAGCGGGGTACACAGATACGCAGTATTTT. Translating it yields CASRGLAGYTDTQYF. The gene calls are TRBV6-5 and TRBJ2-3; 9 bases map to TRBD2. This CDR3 spans 15 amino acids. Per the germline V gene, CDR1 is MNHEY and CDR2 is SVGAGI. Trimming cost V 6 bases and J 2 bases; bases outside gene matches: 6.

This clone was observed a handful of times. The rearrangement links TRBV29-1 to TRBJ1-2, with a weak D call TRBD1 (6 bases). CDR1 is SQVTM and CDR2 is ANQGSEA in the germline V gene. The CDR3 consists of 16 residues. The V and J ends lost 0 bases and 4 bases respectively, with 18 bases between them. This CDR3 reads CSVEEVGTPGGYGYTF. CDR3 in DNA: TGCAGCGTTGAAGAGGTCGGGACACCCGGCGGCTATGGCTACACCTTC.

The sample holds a few counts of this clone. This chain links TRBV29-1 with TRBJ2-7; 8 bases agree with TRBD1. The CDR3 is 15 residues long. With V trimmed by 0 bases and J by 6 bases, 10 bases remained unmatched. Germline CDR1 SQVTM, CDR2 ANQGSEA. The CDR3 sequence is CSVEEGRPGGLEQYF. CDR3 nucleotides: TGCAGCGTTGAAGAAGGTCGACCAGGGGGCCTCGAGCAGTACTTC.

V usage is TRBV7-8 and J usage is TRBJ2-1, with no clear D. This CDR3 region has 12 residues. Germline lookup yields CDR1 SGHVS and CDR2 FQNEAQ. Trimming pared 2 bases from V and 4 bases from J, leaving 3 bases between. CDR3 loop: CASSLTYNEQFF. CDR3 DNA sequence: TGTGCCAGCAGCTTAACGTACAATGAGCAGTTCTTC.

The rearrangement uses TRBV7-9 and TRBJ1-1; D call uncertain. The germline V and J ends were trimmed by 1 base and 8 bases, with 8 bases remaining between them. CDR1 SEHNR and CDR2 FQNEAQ come from the germline V gene (reference sequence). The CDR3 extends over 12 amino acids. DNA of the CDR3: TGTGCCAGCAGCTTAGGATCATTAGAAGCTTTCTTT. Its protein product is CASSLGSLEAFF.